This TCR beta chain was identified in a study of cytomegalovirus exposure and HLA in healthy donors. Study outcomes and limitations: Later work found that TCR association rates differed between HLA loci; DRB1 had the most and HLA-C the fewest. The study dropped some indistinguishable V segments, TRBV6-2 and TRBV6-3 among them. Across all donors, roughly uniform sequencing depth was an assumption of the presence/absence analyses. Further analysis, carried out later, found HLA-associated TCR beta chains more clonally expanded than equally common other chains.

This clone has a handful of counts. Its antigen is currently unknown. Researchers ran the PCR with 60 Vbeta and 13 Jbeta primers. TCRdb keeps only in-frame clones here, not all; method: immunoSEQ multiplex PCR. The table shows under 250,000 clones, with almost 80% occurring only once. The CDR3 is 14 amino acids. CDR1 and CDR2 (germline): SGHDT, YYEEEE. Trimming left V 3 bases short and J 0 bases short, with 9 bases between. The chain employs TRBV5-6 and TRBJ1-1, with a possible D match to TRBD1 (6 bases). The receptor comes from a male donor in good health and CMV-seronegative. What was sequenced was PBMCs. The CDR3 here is CASSWRTVNTEAFF. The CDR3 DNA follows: TGTGCCAGCAGCTGGAGGACAGTGAACACTGAAGCTTTCTTT.